This T cell receptor (beta chain) was captured by sequencing in a study of blood T cells in healthy people across ages (dated by TCRdb to 2013 to 2016). Study-wide context: In model experiments, template switching captured about one uniquely barcoded TCR beta cDNA molecule for every two T cells. Age-related changes in TCR beta repertoire diversity were measured in the study by deep sequencing normalized with unique cDNA molecular identifiers. The donors were divided into four age groups: young (average around 15 years), middle-aged (approximately 41), aged (about 56) and long-lived (roughly 88). Using the same blood draw, the study looked at two additional independent replicas of 1 million unique cDNA reads for two donors, one aged 18 to 30 and the other aged 80 or older. Points the paper makes about the study in general: Observed TCR beta diversity per million T cells fell roughly linearly with age, and a significant reduction was already apparent by age roughly 40. Because profiling used bulk unsorted PBMCs, naive and antigen-experienced compartments could not be compared conclusively. Observed TCR beta diversity correlated strongly with the percentage of naive T cells measured by flow cytometry. Estimates of total diversity based on one million sequenced T cells were considered lower bounds and underestimates. Donor CMV infection status was unknown, potentially confounding age-related changes in expanded clonotypes. Compared with the aged group, more naive CD4+ T cells, fewer expanded clones and increased TCR diversity were shown by the long-lived group, suggesting age selection.

The germline V gene encodes CDR1 LGHDT and CDR2 YNNKEL (reference sequence). Inclusive of the bounding cysteine and phenylalanine, the CDR3 is 15 residues long. Only the CDR3 part of the read is kept: 45 bases, read in frame from the first base. This clonotype was recorded a few times. No cognate antigen has been identified for it. Per-base quality was not reported, and no clone a single base away is much larger than it. Libraries were prepared through 5' RACE. The reads were generated on an Illumina HiSeq 2500. A second roughly 7 to 11 cycle PCR used a sample-barcoded 5' primer and a J-beta primer mix. A template-switch 5' adaptor carrying 12 random nucleotides introduced a unique molecular identifier onto each TCR beta cDNA molecule. At least 2.5 million CDR3-containing paired-end reads were obtained from each sample. The Mint cDNA synthesis kit, primed by a TRBC-specific oligonucleotide, was used to synthesize first-strand cDNA from all RNA. Following uracil-DNA glycosylase treatment, a first 18-cycle PCR with universal primers M1SS and BC2_uni_R was performed on all cDNA. The study's own analysis went as follows. Each sample was normalized by randomly selecting 1 million high-quality reads, each carrying a distinct molecular identifier. Instead of being binned into consensus sequences, reads with shared molecular identifiers were discarded. MiTCR, with a Q25 quality threshold and the strictest error-elimination algorithm, was used for CDR3 identification, clonotype clustering and error correction. A nonparametric unseen species model with Euler transformation was used to estimate a lower bound on total TCR beta diversity. TCRdb reran the public reads through fastp at Q25 and MiXCR, keeping productive beta chains. Rows are unified per CDR3 protein, each entry keeping the most common DNA and genes. TCRdb assigned the V and J calls; the authors' analysis was not used. The sample yields approximately 960,000 distinct CDR3 sequences; 25% to 35% were counted once. The top ten clonotypes cover about 10% of the sample.

Donors were around 37 systemically healthy Caucasian individuals from Russia aged roughly 6 to 100 years. Each donor gave 9 to 10 milliliters of peripheral blood, collected into EDTA-treated Vacutainer tubes. PBMCs were isolated by Ficoll-Paque density-gradient centrifugation, with at least 7 million obtained per sample. Trizol reagent was used to extract total RNA from the PBMCs, yielding at least 6 micrograms per sample. For every donor, an aliquot of PBMCs went through flow cytometry to measure the percentages of naive CD45RAhigh/CD27high T cells. Separately, the same data were catalogued under a study of T cells of mothers and their children. As the second study states: Nine systemically healthy Caucasian individuals, comprising three mothers and their six children, were included as donors. cDNA synthesis consumed the entire amount of extracted RNA, loaded at roughly 1.5 ug RNA in each 15 ul reaction. In the second PCR, sample barcodes and 2-4 random nucleotides were introduced via the M1S primer. More than 9 million TCR beta CDR3 reads were obtained from each mother, and 2.5 million to 3.5 million reads were obtained from each child. Thymic selection shapes the output of TCR recombination in a similar way in related and unrelated pairs, and inherited differences have a minor effect. Related mother-child pairs always showed normalized repertoire overlap that was slightly higher than in unrelated mother-child pairs, though the difference was never significant. Persistent microchimeric T cell clones were not detected, at a sensitivity of 95 to 100 clones per million clonotypes. In the study, deep NGS was used to compare the TCR beta repertoires of mothers and children, and features distinguishing related mother-child pairs from unrelated individuals were sought. On average, the children were approximately 11 +/- 4 years old, while the mothers were 40 +/- 4 years old. After adapter ligation with NEBNext reagents, the libraries were sequenced on Illumina HiSeq 2000 with 100+100 nt paired-end reads. To avoid cross-contamination, the mother libraries and the child libraries were prepared a month apart and sequenced in separate runs. For each donor, between roughly 450,000 and 2,100,000 distinct TCR beta clonotypes were identified. Naive TCR beta clonotypes were estimated from low-frequency clonotypes matched to each donor's FACS-determined naive share, without sorting.

The sequence derives from a woman in her thirties or forties in good health. Rearrangement joined TRBV3-1 to TRBJ2-4; TRBD2 fits 8 bases in the junction. The end of the DNA fits TRBJ2-7 better, so the J call may be wrong. The source material was blood. The CDR3 reads CASSQDISGGYEQYF. The DNA sequence reads TGTGCCAGCAGCCAAGATATCAGCGGGGGCTACGAGCAGTACTTC.